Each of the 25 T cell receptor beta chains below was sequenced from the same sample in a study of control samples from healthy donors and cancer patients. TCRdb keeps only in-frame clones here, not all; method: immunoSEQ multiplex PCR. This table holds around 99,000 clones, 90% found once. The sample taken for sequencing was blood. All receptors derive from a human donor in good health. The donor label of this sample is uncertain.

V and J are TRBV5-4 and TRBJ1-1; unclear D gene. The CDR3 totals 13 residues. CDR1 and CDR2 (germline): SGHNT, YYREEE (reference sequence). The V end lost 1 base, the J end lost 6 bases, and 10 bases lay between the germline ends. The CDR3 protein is CASSLWAYAEAFF. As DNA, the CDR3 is TGTGCCAGCAGCTTGTGGGCTTACGCTGAAGCTTTCTTT.

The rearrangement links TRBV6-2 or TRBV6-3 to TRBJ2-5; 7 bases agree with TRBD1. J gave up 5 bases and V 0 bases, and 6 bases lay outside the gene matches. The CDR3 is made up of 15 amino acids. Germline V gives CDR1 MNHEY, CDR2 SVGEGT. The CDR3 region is CASSYSRGQEETQYF. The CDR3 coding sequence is TGTGCCAGCAGTTACTCCAGAGGACAGGAGGAGACCCAGTACTTC.

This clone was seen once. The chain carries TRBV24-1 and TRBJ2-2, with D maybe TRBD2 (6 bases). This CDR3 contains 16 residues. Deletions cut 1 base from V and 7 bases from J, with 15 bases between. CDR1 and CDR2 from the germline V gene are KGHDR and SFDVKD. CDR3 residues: CATSDFGRRVGGELFF. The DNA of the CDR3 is TGTGCCACCAGTGATTTTGGGCGGAGGGTAGGCGGGGAGCTGTTTTTT.

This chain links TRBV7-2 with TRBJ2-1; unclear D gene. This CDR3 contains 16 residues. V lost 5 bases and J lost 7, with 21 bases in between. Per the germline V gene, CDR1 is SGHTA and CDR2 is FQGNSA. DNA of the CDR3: TGTGCCAGCAGCGACCCTGGTATCCCCACGTTTAATGAGCAGTTCTTC. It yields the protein CASSDPGIPTFNEQFF. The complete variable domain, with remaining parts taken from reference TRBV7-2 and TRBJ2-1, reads GAGVSQSPSNKVTEKGKDVELRCDPISGHTALYWYRQSLGQGLEFLIYFQGNSAPDKSGLPSDRFSAERTGGSVSTLTIQRTQQEDSAVYLCASSDPGIPTFNEQFFGPGTRLTVL.

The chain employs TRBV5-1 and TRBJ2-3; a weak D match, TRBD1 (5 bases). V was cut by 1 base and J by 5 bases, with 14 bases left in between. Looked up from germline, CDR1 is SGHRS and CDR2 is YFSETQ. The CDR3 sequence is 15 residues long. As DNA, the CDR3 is TGCGCCAGCAGCTTGTCGGCAGGGATGGGAGATACGCAGTATTTT. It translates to CASSLSAGMGDTQYF.

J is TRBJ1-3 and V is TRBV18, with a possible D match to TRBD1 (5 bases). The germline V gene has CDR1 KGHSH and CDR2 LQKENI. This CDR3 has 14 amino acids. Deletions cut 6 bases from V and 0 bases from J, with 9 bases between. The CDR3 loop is CASSPDSSGNTIYF. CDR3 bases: TGTGCCAGCTCCCCCGACAGCTCTGGAAACACCATATATTTT.

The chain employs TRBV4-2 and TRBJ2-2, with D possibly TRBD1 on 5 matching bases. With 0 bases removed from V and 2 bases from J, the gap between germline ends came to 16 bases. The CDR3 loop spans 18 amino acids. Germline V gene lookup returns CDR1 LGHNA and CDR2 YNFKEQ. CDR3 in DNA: TGTGCCAGCAGCCAAGATCTACTTTCTCAGGGTAACACCGGGGAGCTGTTTTTT. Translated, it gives CASSQDLLSQGNTGELFF.

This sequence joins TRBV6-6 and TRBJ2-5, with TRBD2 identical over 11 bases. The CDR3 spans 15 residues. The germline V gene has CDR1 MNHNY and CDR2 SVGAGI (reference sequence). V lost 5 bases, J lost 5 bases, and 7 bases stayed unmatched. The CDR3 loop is CASSTLAGVPETQYF. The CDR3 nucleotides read TGTGCCAGCAGTACACTAGCGGGGGTTCCGGAGACCCAGTACTTC.

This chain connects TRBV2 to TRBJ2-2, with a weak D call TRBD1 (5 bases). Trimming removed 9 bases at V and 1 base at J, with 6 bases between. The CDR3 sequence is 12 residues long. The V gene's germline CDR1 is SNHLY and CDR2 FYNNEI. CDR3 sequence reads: CASGQNTGELFF. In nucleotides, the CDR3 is TGTGCCAGTGGACAGAACACCGGGGAGCTGTTTTTT.

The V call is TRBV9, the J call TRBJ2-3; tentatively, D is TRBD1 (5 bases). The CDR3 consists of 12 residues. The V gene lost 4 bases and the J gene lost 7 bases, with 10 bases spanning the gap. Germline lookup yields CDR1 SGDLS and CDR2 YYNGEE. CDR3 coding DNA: TGTGCCAGCAGCATGACAGAGCATACGCAGTATTTT. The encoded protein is CASSMTEHTQYF.

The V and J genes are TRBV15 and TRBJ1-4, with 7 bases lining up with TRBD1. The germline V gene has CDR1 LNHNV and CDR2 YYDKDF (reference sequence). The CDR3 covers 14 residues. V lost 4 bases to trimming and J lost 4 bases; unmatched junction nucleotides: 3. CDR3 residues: CATSKWDSNEKLFF. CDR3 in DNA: TGTGCCACCAGCAAGTGGGACAGTAATGAAAAACTGTTTTTT.

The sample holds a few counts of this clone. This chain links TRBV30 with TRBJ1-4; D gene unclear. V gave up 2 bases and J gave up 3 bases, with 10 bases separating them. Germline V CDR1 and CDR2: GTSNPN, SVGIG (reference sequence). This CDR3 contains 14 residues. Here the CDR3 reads CAWSQGVANEKLFF. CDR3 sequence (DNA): TGTGCCTGGAGTCAAGGAGTGGCTAATGAAAAACTGTTTTTT.

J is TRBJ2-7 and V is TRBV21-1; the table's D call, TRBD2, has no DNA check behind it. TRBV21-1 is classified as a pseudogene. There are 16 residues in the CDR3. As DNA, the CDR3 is TGTGCCATCAAAGACAGGGTGGCTAGCGGGGACTACGAGCAGTACGTC. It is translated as CAIKDRVASGDYEQYV.

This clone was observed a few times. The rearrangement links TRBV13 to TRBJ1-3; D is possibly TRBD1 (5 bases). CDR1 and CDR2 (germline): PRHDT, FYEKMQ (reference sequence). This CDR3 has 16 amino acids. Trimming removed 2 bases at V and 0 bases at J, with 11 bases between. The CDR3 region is CASSLLQGSSGNTIYF. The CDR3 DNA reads TGTGCCAGCAGCTTACTTCAGGGTAGCTCTGGAAACACCATATATTTT.

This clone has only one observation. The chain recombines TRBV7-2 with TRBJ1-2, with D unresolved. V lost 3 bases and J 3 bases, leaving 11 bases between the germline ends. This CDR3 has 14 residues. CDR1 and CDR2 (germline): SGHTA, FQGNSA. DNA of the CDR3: TGTGCCAGCAGCTTCAATCCGAAGGACTATGGCTACACCTTC. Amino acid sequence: CASSFNPKDYGYTF. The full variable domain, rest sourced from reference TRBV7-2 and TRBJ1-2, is GAGVSQSPSNKVTEKGKDVELRCDPISGHTALYWYRQSLGQGLEFLIYFQGNSAPDKSGLPSDRFSAERTGGSVSTLTIQRTQQEDSAVYLCASSFNPKDYGYTFGSGTRLTVV.

The DNA for the CDR3 is TGTGCCAGTAGATCACTTAGCTCTGGGGCCAACGTCCTGACTTTC. It yields the protein CASRSLSSGANVLTF. This chain connects TRBV19 to TRBJ2-6, with D uncertain. Per germline, CDR1 LNHDA and CDR2 SQIVND (reference sequence). The V and J ends lost 6 bases and 0 bases respectively, with 9 bases between them. This CDR3 spans 15 amino acids.

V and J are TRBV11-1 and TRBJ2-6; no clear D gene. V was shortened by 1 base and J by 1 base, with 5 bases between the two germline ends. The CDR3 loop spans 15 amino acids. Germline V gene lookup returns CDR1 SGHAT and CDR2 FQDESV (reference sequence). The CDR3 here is CASSLDSSGANVLTF. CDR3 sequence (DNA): TGTGCCAGCAGCTTAGATTCGTCTGGGGCCAACGTCCTGACTTTC.

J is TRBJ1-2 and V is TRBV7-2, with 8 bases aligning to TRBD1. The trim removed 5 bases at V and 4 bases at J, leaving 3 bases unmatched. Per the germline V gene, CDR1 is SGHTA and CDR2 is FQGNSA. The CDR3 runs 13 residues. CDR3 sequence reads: CASSQGAGYGYTF. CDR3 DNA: TGTGCCAGCAGCCAGGGGGCGGGCTATGGCTACACCTTC.

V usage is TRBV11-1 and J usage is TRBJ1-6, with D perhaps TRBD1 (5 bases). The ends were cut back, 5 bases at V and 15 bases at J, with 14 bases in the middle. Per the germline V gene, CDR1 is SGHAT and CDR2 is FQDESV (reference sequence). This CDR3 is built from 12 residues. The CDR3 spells CASSPEAGYLHF. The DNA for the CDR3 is TGTGCCAGCAGCCCCGAGGCAGGGTACCTCCACTTT.

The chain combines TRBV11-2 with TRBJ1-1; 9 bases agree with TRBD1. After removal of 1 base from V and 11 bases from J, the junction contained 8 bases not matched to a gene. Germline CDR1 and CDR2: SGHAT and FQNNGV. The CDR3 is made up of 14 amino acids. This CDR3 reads CASSLGGQGSTAFF. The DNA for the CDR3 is TGTGCCAGCAGCTTAGGGGGACAGGGAAGTACCGCTTTCTTT. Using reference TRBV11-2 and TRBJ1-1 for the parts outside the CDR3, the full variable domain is EAGVAQSPRYKIIEKRQSVAFWCNPISGHATLYWYQQILGQGPKLLIQFQNNGVVDDSQLPKDRFSAERLKGVDSTLKIQPAKLEDSAVYLCASSLGGQGSTAFFGQGTRLTVV.

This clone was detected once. The chain's CDR3 is CASSVGQGAEKLFF. The CDR3, as DNA: TGTGCCAGCAGCGTGGGGCAGGGTGCTGAAAAACTGTTTTTT. This rearrangement joins TRBV9 to TRBJ1-4, with a possible D match to TRBD1 (5 bases). CDR3 size: 14 residues. The V and J ends lost 2 bases and 7 bases respectively, with 12 bases between them. Germline V gene data show CDR1 as SGDLS and CDR2 as YYNGEE.

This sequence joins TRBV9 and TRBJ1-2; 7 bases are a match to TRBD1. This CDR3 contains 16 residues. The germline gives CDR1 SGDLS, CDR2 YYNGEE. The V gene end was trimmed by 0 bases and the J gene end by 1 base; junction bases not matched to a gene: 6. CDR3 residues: CASSVDRGGRNYGYTF. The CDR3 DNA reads TGTGCCAGCAGCGTAGACAGGGGAGGGCGTAACTATGGCTACACCTTC. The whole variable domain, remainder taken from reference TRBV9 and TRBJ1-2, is DSGVTQTPKHLITATGQRVTLRCSPRSGDLSVYWYQQSLDQGLQFLIQYYNGEERAKGNILERFSAQQFPDLHSELNLSSLELGDSALYFCASSVDRGGRNYGYTFGSGTRLTVV.

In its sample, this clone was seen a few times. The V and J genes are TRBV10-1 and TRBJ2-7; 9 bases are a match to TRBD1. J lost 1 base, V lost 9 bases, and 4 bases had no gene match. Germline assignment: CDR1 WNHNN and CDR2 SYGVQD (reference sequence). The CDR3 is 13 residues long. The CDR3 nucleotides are TGCGCCAGGGGGGGACAGGGTTCCTACGAGCAGTACTTC. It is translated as CARGGQGSYEQYF.

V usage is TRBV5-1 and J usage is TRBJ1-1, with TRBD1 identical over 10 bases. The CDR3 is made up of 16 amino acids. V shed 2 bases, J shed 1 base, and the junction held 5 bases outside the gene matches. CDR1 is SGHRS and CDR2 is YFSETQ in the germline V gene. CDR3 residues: CASSFQGQGPNTEAFF. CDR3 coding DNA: TGCGCCAGCAGCTTCCAGGGACAGGGGCCGAACACTGAAGCTTTCTTT.

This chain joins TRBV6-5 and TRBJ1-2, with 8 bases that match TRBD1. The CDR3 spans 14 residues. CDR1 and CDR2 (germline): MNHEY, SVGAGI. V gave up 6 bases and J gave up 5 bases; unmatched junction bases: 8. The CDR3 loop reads CASRSTGTGYGYTF. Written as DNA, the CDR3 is TGTGCCAGCAGATCTACCGGGACAGGTTATGGCTACACCTTC.